This T cell receptor (beta chain) was obtained from a study of T cells in Graves' hyperthyroidism and ophthalmopathy. Amplification of TCR beta CDR3 regions used RNA as the template. The TCR CDR3 first-round RT-PCR relied on the HTBI primer set. TCRdb called the multiplex PCR reads again in MiXCR, with one record for every CDR3 protein. The table includes 280,000 or so distinct CDR3 sequences, around 25% detected once. General study findings and limits: Peripheral blood also featured most of the thyroid clonotypes expanded above 0.001.

This clonotype was counted many times. Its matching antigen is unknown. V lost 4 bases, J lost 4 bases, and 19 bases lay in between. Germline V gene data show CDR1 as LNHNV and CDR2 as YYDKDF (reference sequence). CDR3 length: 16 amino acids. The sequence was collected from a man aged 35 to 55 with Graves' hyperthyroidism that later progressed to Graves' ophthalmopathy. The gene calls are TRBV15 and TRBJ1-2, with TRBD1 as a possible D gene (6 bases). Sequenced input: blood. The CDR3: CATSTPGQGTRYGYTF. CDR3 nucleotides: TGTGCCACCAGCACTCCGGGGCAGGGGACCCGCTATGGCTACACCTTC.